This T cell receptor beta chain comes out of a study of blood T cell repertoires in COVID-19 (dated by TCRdb to 2020 to 2021). In terms of the full investigation: The collaborator samples originated in the United States, Italy and Spain and spanned the acute and convalescent phases of COVID-19. The repertoires were released in a freely available public database meant as a resource for research on the immune response to SARS-CoV-2. Sample metadata almost always included a de-identified subject ID, COVID-19 status, age in years and sex. Where available, HLA class I and class II types were taken from metadata supplied by the sample provider and were not determined by assay-based typing. Subjects who had been exposed to COVID-19, were actively infected with it, or had recovered from it provided the deeply sampled blood TCRbeta repertoires that made up the dataset. The material from the prospective study consisted of cDNA or gDNA derived from T cells, B-cell-depleted T cells, or PBMCs. Samples came from the ongoing ImmuneRACE study (first 160 participants) plus 1,254 subjects from 6 global collaborators.

Study-wide conclusions, independent of this receptor: The quantity of clinical and demographic metadata differed by source and by participant and was supplied without curation.

With regard to this clone: No antigen is known for it. Qualities for individual bases were not recorded, and no much larger clone is one base off.

The collaborating institutions used their own protocols to collect whole blood in K2EDTA tubes. For TCRbeta analysis, collaborator samples were shipped as frozen whole blood, as isolated PBMCs, or as DNA extracted from either sample type. The immunoSEQ Assay, a bias-controlled multiplex PCR, was used to amplify TCRbeta CDR3 regions from genomic DNA. Under the source paper's analysis protocol: Within the assay, amplification of reference gene primers was used to estimate how many nucleated cells each sample contained. Sequence reads were collapsed and filtered to measure the absolute abundance of every unique TCRbeta CDR3 rearrangement. Productive Simpson clonality was computed per sample as the square root of Simpson's diversity index over productive rearrangements. Here the immuneACCESS table is served through TCRdb, limited to in-frame sequences with V and J called. Missing clones are a known gap in these copies; in checked studies unresolved V genes cover under half, and the rest lacks a known reason. The DNA gave D and trimming, while V, J and clone size come from that table. Recorded for this sample are about 210,000 clones; about 80% of them occurred a single time. The ten top clones hold under 3% of the sample.

Sequencing input: peripheral blood. The clonotype was recovered from a woman in her thirties or forties with active or convalescent COVID-19.

The DNA sequence is given as TGTGCCAGCAGCTTATCGGTCCAGGGGAATTCACCCCTCCACTTT. Its translation is CASSLSVQGNSPLHF. The sequence links TRBV7-3 to TRBJ1-6; the best D guess is TRBD1, with 6 bases matching. From the cysteine up to the phenylalanine, the CDR3 has a length of 15 residues. Only the CDR3 region is kept as DNA, spanning 45 bases read in frame from base 1. The germline V gene sets CDR1 to SGHTA and CDR2 to FQGTGA. The V end loses 2 bases and the J end loses 7 bases, and a stretch of 12 bases separates them.